These 2 T cell receptor beta chains came from one sample sequenced in a study of T cell repertoires in cytomegalovirus infection. These receptors have no identified antigens. MiXCR, applied by TCRdb to the reads, yields one record per CDR3 protein. Of around 750,000 distinct CDR3 sequences listed, about 33% are singletons. This specimen consisted of cultured CD8+ T cells from PBMCs, obtained from culture after CMV antigen stimulation. The receptor set was obtained from a human donor in good health (CMV status not recorded). Some clones in this sample may be carry-over from other donors' samples.

In nucleotides, the CDR3 is TGTGCCACTACCCAAAGGGCGGGGGCCATCCTTTACGAGCAGTACTTC. It translates to CATTQRAGAILYEQYF. The chain carries TRBV6-6 and TRBJ2-7; the D gene is possibly TRBD2 (7 bases). The CDR3 runs to 16 residues. In germline, CDR1 is MNHNY, CDR2 SVGAGI (reference sequence). V was trimmed by 10 bases and J by 4 bases, leaving 26 bases between them.

Ten or more counts support this clonotype. The chain carries TRBV7-2 and TRBJ2-1, with D possibly being TRBD1 (5 bases). Germline assignment: CDR1 SGHTA and CDR2 FQGNSA. Trimming pared 3 bases from V and 2 bases from J, leaving 11 bases between. This CDR3 is built from 15 residues. CDR3 sequence reads: CASSFPRVTYNEQFF. The CDR3 DNA sequence: TGTGCCAGCAGCTTCCCCAGGGTGACCTACAATGAGCAGTTCTTC.